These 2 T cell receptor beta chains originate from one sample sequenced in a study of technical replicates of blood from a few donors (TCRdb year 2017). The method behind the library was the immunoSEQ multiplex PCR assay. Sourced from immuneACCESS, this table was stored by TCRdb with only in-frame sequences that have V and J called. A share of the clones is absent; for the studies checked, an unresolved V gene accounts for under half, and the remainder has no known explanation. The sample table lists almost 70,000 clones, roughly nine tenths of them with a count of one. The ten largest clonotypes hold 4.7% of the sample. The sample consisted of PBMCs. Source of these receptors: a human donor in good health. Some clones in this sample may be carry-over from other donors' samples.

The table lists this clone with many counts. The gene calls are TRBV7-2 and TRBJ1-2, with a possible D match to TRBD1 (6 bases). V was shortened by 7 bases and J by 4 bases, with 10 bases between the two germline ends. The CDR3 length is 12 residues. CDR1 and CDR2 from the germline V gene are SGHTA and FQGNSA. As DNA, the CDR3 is TGTGCCAGCACCAAGGGGGTCTATGGCTACACCTTC. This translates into CASTKGVYGYTF.

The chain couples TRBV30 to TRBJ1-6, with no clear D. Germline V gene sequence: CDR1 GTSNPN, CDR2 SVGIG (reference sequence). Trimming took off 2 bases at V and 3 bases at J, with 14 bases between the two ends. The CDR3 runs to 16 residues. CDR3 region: CAWSKAAASYNSPLHF. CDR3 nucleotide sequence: TGTGCCTGGAGTAAAGCGGCAGCCAGCTATAATTCACCCCTCCACTTT.